A selection of T cell receptor beta chains follows, all from one sample in a study of OX40 agonist ivuxolimab in advanced cancers. TCRdb keeps only in-frame clones here, not all; method: immunoSEQ multiplex PCR. The table records about 60,000 clones, around 90% of them present only once. Sequencing was performed on CD4+ or CD8+ T cells sorted from blood, taken in a trial of the OX40 agonist ivuxolimab. These receptor sequences come from an adult with an advanced solid tumor such as melanoma, head and neck, liver or kidney cancer. Both conserved end residues are part of each CDR3. The D gene is left open where the match is weak. Size tells how often a clone was seen (once, few, many) or the class of an expanded clone, and some rows leave it out.

d_call	clone_size	v_call	j_call	cdr3_nt	cdr3_aa
TRBD2	NA	TRBV7-2	TRBJ2-7	TGTGCCAGCAGCTTATGGACTAGCGGCTCCTACGAGCAGTACTTC	CASSLWTSGSYEQYF
NA	NA	TRBV28	TRBJ1-2	TGTGCCAGCAGTTTGTTGGGGCAGGGAATAAGGTCCCCTTATGGCTACACCTTC	CASSLLGQGIRSPYGYTF
NA	NA	TRBV6-5	TRBJ1-2	TGTGCCAGCAGGTCCTGGACGGCTGGTGGCTACACCTTC	CASRSWTAGGYTF
NA	few	TRBV21-1	TRBJ1-3	TGTGCCAGCAGCAAAGGCCGCAGGGATGGAAACACCATATATTTT	CASSKGRRDGNTIYF
NA	NA	TRBV7-8	TRBJ2-7	TGTGCCAGCAGCCTTGGACAGCGCGACTACGAGCAGTACTTC	CASSLGQRDYEQYF
NA	NA	TRBV19	TRBJ1-5	TGTGCCAGTAGGGACAGCTACAATCAGCCCCAGCATTTT	CASRDSYNQPQHF
NA	NA	TRBV6-4	TRBJ1-5	TGTGCCAGCAGTGACAGGACGGACTTTCAGCCCCAGCATTTT	CASSDRTDFQPQHF
TRBD2	NA	TRBV7-6	TRBJ2-7	TGTGCCAGCAGCTTAGGAACGGCGGGAGGATTCTACGAGCAGTACTTC	CASSLGTAGGFYEQYF
TRBD2	NA	TRBV28	TRBJ2-7	TGTGCCAGCATACCTCTCGGGACTAGCGGGAGGGTTTACGAGCAGTACTTC	CASIPLGTSGRVYEQYF
NA	NA	TRBV6-5	TRBJ1-5	TGTGCCAGCAGTTTCGGGACGGGGAATCAGCCCCAGCATTTT	CASSFGTGNQPQHF
TRBD2	NA	TRBV7-2	TRBJ2-7	TGTGCCAGCAGCTTAGAGGTTCTAGCGGTCTCCTACGAGCAGTACTTC	CASSLEVLAVSYEQYF
NA	once	TRBV10-1	TRBJ2-2	TGCGCCAGCAGCCCCTGGACAGGGAGGGGCACCGGGGAGCTGTTTTTT	CASSPWTGRGTGELFF
NA	NA	TRBV21-1	TRBJ1-5	TGTGCCAGCAGCCGGGACAACAATCAGCCCCAGCATTTT	CASSRDNNQPQHF
NA	NA	TRBV18	TRBJ1-5	TGTGCCAGCTCACCACAAAGCAGGGGCAATGATCAGCCCCAGCATTTT	CASSPQSRGNDQPQHF
TRBD2	NA	TRBV4-1	TRBJ2-1	TGCGCCAGCAGCCCACCACTAGCGGGACGGAATGAGCAGTTCTTC	CASSPPLAGRNEQFF
NA	NA	TRBV11-2	TRBJ2-5	TGTGCCAGCAGCTTAGTGCCCAGCTTTCAAGAGACCCAGTACTTC	CASSLVPSFQETQYF
NA	NA	TRBV4-3	TRBJ2-5	TGCGCCAGCAGCCAATGGGGGGCGCGGGAGACCCAGTACTTC	CASSQWGARETQYF
TRBD2	once	TRBV7-3	TRBJ2-1	TGTGCCAGCAGCCCTCTAGCGGGAGGGTCCTTCAATGAGCAGTTCTTC	CASSPLAGGSFNEQFF
NA	NA	TRBV5-1	TRBJ2-2	TGCGCCAGCAGCCAACAGGGAGTGACCGGGGAGCTGTTTTTT	CASSQQGVTGELFF
NA	NA	TRBV14	TRBJ1-4	TGTGCCAGCAGCCCCGGAGCGCAGGGAACTAATGAAAAACTGTTTTTT	CASSPGAQGTNEKLFF
TRBD2	once	TRBV5-4	TRBJ2-3	TGTGCCAGCAGCATGAGGGAGGGAGCGACAGATACGCAGTATTTT	CASSMREGATDTQYF
TRBD1	NA	TRBV19	TRBJ2-1	TGTGCCAGTAGTATCTTCTCCGGGACAGGGGGCAATGAGCAGTTCTTC	CASSIFSGTGGNEQFF
TRBD2	once	TRBV28	TRBJ2-3	TGTGCCAGCAGTCCCGGGACTAGCCGCACGCAGTATTTT	CASSPGTSRTQYF
NA	NA	TRBV5-1	TRBJ2-7	TGCGCCAGCAGCTTCGAGGGGAACCACTACGAGCAGTACTTC	CASSFEGNHYEQYF
TRBD1	NA	TRBV7-9	TRBJ2-1	TGTGCCAGCAGCCCAGGGACAGGGTACCTCAATGAGCAGTTCTTC	CASSPGTGYLNEQFF
NA	once	TRBV27	TRBJ2-7	TGTGCCAGCAGTACTAGTAACTACGAGCAGTACTTC	CASSTSNYEQYF
NA	NA	TRBV18	TRBJ1-5	TGTGCCAGCTCACCCGACAGTCTGGCCTCCCAGCCCCAGCATTTT	CASSPDSLASQPQHF
NA	NA	TRBV7-4	TRBJ2-7	TGTGCCAGCAGCTTAGAGGCAGGGCGGTACGAGCAGTACTTC	CASSLEAGRYEQYF
NA	NA	TRBV5-1	TRBJ2-2	TGCGCCAGCAGCTTTCGTCCCGCGTACACCGGGGAGCTGTTTTTT	CASSFRPAYTGELFF